The clone carrying this T cell receptor (beta chain) has a count of ten or more. The target antigen is unknown. TCRdb re-derived calls from the RACE reads in MiXCR, one entry per CDR3 protein. Among about 120,000 distinct CDR3 sequences, approximately 14% were seen once, and the ten largest hold over 0.85%. The sample originates from a study of human T cells and chemical hapten exposure. Overall study context: Chiefly women, the patients showed alopecia areata, totalis or universalis. Study conclusions and caveats: Donor immune responses may differ from healthy people's, since all donors had alopecia.

Time point noted: patch test 1, 2 weeks after DPC sensitization. Documented treatment: therapeutic diphenylcyclopropenone sensitization with weekly scalp DPC. Germline CDR1 is LGHDT and CDR2 is YNNKEL (reference sequence). V was shortened by 8 bases and J by 6 bases, with 14 bases between the two germline ends. The CDR3 loop spans 13 amino acids. The gene calls are TRBV3-1 and TRBJ1-5, with D perhaps TRBD1 (6 bases). The receptor comes from a man aged 18 to 30 with alopecia areata. Some clones in this sample may be carry-over from other donors' samples. The source was whole blood, collected in connection with sensitization to the hapten diphenylcyclopropenone (DPC). CDR3 sequence reads: CASGGQGSQPQHF. The CDR3 bases are TGTGCCAGCGGGGGGCAGGGGAGTCAGCCCCAGCATTTT. Drawing the rest from reference TRBV3-1 and TRBJ1-5, the complete variable domain is DTAVSQTPKYLVTQMGNDKSIKCEQNLGHDTMYWYKQDSKKFLKIMFSYNNKELIINETVPNRFSPKSPDKAHLNLHINSLELGDSAVYFCASGGQGSQPQHFGDGTRLSIL.